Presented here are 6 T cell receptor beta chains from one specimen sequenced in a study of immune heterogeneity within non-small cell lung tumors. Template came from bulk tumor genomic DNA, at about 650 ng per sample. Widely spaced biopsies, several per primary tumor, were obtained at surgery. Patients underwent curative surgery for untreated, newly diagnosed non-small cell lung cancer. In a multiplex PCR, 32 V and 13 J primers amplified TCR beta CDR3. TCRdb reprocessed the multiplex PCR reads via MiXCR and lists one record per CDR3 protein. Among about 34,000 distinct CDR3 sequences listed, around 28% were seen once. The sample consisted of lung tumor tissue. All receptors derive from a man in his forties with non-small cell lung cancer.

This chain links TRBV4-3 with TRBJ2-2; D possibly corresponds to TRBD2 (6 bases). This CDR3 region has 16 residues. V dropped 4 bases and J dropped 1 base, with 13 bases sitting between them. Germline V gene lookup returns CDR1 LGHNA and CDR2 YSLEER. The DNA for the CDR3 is TGCGCCAGCAGCCTCCGTAGGGGACTGAACACCGGGGAGCTGTTTTTT. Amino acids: CASSLRRGLNTGELFF.

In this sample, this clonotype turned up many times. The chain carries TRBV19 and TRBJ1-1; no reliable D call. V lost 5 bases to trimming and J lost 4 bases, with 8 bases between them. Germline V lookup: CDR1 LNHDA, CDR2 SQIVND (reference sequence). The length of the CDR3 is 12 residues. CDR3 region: CASSGQFTEAFF. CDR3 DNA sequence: TGTGCCAGTAGTGGCCAGTTCACTGAAGCTTTCTTT.

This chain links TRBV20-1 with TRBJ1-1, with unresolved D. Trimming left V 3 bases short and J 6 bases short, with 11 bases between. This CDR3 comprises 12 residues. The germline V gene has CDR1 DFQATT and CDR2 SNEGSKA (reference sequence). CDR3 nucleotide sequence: TGCAGTGCTAGGGGCGACAAGGCTGAAGCTTTCTTT. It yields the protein CSARGDKAEAFF.

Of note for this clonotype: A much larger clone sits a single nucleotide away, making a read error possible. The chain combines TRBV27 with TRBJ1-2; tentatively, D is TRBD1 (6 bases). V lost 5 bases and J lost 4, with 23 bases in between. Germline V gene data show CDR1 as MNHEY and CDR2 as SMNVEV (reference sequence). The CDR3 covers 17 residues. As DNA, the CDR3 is TGTGCCAGCAGTCCGAACCGGGGGCAGACCTTGGGCTATGGCTACACCTTC. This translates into CASSPNRGQTLGYGYTF.

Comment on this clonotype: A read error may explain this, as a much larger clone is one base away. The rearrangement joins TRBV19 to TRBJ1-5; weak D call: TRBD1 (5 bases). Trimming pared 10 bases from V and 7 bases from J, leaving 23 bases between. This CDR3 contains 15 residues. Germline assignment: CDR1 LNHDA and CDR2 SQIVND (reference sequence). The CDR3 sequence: CAIKKDGDSKQPQHF. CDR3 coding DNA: TGTGCCATCAAGAAAGACGGGGACTCAAAACAGCCCCAGCATTTT.

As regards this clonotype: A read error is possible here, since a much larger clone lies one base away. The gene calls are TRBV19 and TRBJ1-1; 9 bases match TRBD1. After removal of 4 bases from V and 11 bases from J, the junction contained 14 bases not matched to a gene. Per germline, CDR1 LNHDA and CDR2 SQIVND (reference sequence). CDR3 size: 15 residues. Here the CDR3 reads CASSNYRDRERMAFF. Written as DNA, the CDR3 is TGTGCCAGTAGTAACTACCGGGACAGGGAGAGAATGGCTTTCTTT.